Here is one TCR beta chain with its context. The sample belongs to a study of blood T cell repertoires in COVID-19. Study overall: Collection of acute and convalescent COVID-19 samples took place in the United States, Italy and Spain. PBMCs, B-cell-depleted T cells, or T cells provided the cDNA or gDNA that made up the material.

The V and J ends lost 4 bases and 3 bases, in that order; junction bases with no gene match: 7. This CDR3 comprises 15 residues. From germline, CDR1 is LNHDA and CDR2 SQIVND (reference sequence). Original methodology: Counts of nucleated cells, estimated from reference gene primer amplification, were obtained. Sequencing used immunoSEQ multiplex PCR; TCRdb keeps in-frame clones, though not all of them. The V and J calls and clone size were taken over from that table, and D and trimming were inferred from the DNA. Altogether approximately 50,000 clones are present, 75% to 95% being singletons, with the ten largest covering 5.5% to 8%.

This sequence originates from a man aged 50 to 59 with active COVID-19. V and J are TRBV19 and TRBJ2-7; 9 bases agree with TRBD1. Material for sequencing was peripheral blood. The DNA of the CDR3 is TGTGCCAGTAGTACCTTCGGGACAGGGCACTACGAGCAGTACTTC. Translating gives CASSTFGTGHYEQYF. Complete variable domain (other parts from reference TRBV19 and TRBJ2-7): DGGITQSPKYLFRKEGQNVTLSCEQNLNHDAMYWYRQDPGQGLRLIYYSQIVNDFQKGDIAEGYSVSREKKESFPLTVTSAQKNPTAFYLCASSTFGTGHYEQYFGPGTRLTVT.